This TCR beta chain was recovered during a study of monozygotic twins with inflammatory bowel disease (dated by TCRdb to between 2019 and 2020). Looking at the study overall: The full study comprised around 30 monozygotic twin pairs: nine German pairs (four IBD-concordant, five IBD-discordant) and 19 IBD-discordant Danish pairs. Each individual had, on average, about 151 000 unique TCRalpha sequences and 181 000 unique TCRbeta sequences available for analysis. Within discordant pairs, disease-associated traits were sought mainly by comparing IBD patients with their genetically identical healthy co-twins.

The CDR3 covers 12 residues, taking in both the cysteine and the phenylalanine. DNA for this receptor is not on file. In the germline V gene (reference sequence), CDR1 corresponds to GTSNPN and CDR2 to SVGIG. Study-wide conclusions, independent of this receptor: Compared with healthy twins, IBD patients shared fewer clonotypes with other individuals, and the difference was most pronounced in patients with signs of disease activity. Differing immunosuppressive treatments among patients may have added background noise and inter-individual variability to the repertoires. The results gave no support for a single strong signal or clonotype linked to IBD. Repertoire similarity did not differ between concordant and discordant twins, which could be due to limited statistical power. Measured by the inverse Simpson index, TCRbeta repertoire diversity was lower in IBD patients than in their healthy co-twins. Different T cell subtypes could not be distinguished in the analysis.

Preparation of the library involved 5' RACE. Preparation of each TCR library used 3,000 to 4,000 ng of total RNA. For each sample, cDNA synthesis was carried out in eight separate reactions using SMARTScribe reverse transcriptase. During cDNA synthesis, template switching introduced unique molecular identifiers that contained a 6-nucleotide sample barcode. Two nested PCRs of roughly 16 and 10 cycles amplified the TCRalpha and TCRbeta cDNA, and bead purification followed each PCR. Before amplification, cDNA was treated with uracil DNA-glycosylase and purified using the QIAquick PCR purification kit. The second PCR was the step at which Illumina TruSeq-compatible adapters and sample-specific barcodes were added. Library quality and concentration were checked on TapeStation and Qubit, and libraries were pooled at around 5 ng each. Sequencing of the pooled libraries was done on an Illumina HiSeq2500 single-index Rapid Run using custom sequencing primers and 2 x 100 bp reads. The original methods were these. UMI-based consensus assembly with MiGEC version 1.2.6 was used to correct PCR and sequencing errors. MiXCR version 2.1.1 was used to carry out V(D)J alignment, clonotype assembly and CDR3 extraction. Normalisation of gene usage, clonotype sharing and MAIT/NKT TCR abundance was achieved by analysing the top 1000, 10 000 and 20 000 clonotypes per sample. Diversity was computed as the inverse Simpson index with the vegan R package after downsampling to 27 000 UMIs. Paired Mann-Whitney U tests were applied to discordant twin pairs, with Benjamini-Hochberg correction for multiple testing. Reprocessed by TCRdb, the reads give a single entry per CDR3 protein sequence, without DNA. TCRdb, not the original authors, processed these V and J calls. This sample's listing comprises a few hundred thousand distinct CDR3 sequences. The ten biggest clones cover about 2.3% of the sample.

From each donor, an approximately 2.3 ml peripheral blood sample was collected into PAXgene tubes and kept at -80 degrees C. Total RNA was isolated from whole blood with the PAXgene blood miRNA kit on an automated QIAcube, without T cell sorting. Peripheral blood from monozygotic twin pairs, either concordant or discordant for inflammatory bowel disease, underwent deep TCRalpha and TCRbeta repertoire profiling that used unique molecular barcoding. For every twin pair, smoking habits were documented, and each individual was categorised as a current, former or never smoker. As concerns this clonotype: What this receptor recognizes is not known.

The chain is assembled from TRBV30 and TRBJ2-1; TCRdb lists TRBD1, though no DNA is available to test this call. Sequencing was done on a sample of blood. The clonotype comes from a human donor with ulcerative colitis or Crohn's disease, or a healthy co-twin of an affected twin (not recorded which). The CDR3 protein sequence reads: CAWSPIRGEQFF.